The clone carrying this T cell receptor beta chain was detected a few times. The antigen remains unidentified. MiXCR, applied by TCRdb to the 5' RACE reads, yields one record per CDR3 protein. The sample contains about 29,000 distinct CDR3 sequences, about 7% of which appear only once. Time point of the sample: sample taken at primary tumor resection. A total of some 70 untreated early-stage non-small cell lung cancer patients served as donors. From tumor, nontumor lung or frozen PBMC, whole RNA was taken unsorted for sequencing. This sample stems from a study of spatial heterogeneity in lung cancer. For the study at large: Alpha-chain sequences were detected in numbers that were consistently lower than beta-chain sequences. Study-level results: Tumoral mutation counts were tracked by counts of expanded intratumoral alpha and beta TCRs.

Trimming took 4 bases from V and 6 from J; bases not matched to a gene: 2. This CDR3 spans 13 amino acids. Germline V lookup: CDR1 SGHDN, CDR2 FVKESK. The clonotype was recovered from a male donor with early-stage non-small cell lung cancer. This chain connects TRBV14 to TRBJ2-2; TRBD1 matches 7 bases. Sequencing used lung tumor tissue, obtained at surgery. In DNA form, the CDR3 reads TGTGCCAGCAGCCGACAGGGAGCCGGGGAGCTGTTTTTT. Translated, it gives CASSRQGAGELFF.